The clone carrying this T cell receptor beta chain was observed a few times. A second PCR of 7 to 11 cycles used a sample-barcoded 5' primer and a J-beta primer mix. Every cDNA was tagged by a template-switch adaptor with 12 random nucleotides. Each sample yielded at least 2.5 million CDR3-containing paired-end reads. One entry per CDR3 protein, called by TCRdb with MiXCR from the 5' RACE reads. The sample records 1.5 million to 2 million distinct CDR3 sequences, about 28% being singletons. This sample was included in a study of blood T cells in healthy people across ages. Germline CDR1 is SGHRS and CDR2 is YFSETQ. Trimming stripped 3 bases from V and 5 bases from J, with 8 bases between. The CDR3 sequence is 12 residues long.

The rearrangement joins TRBV5-1 to TRBJ1-1, with D possibly being TRBD1 (6 bases). The receptor comes from a woman in her thirties in good health. Sequencing was done on a sample of blood. The CDR3 spells CASSSGVTEAFF. The DNA of the CDR3 is TGCGCCAGCAGCTCAGGGGTTACTGAAGCTTTCTTT.